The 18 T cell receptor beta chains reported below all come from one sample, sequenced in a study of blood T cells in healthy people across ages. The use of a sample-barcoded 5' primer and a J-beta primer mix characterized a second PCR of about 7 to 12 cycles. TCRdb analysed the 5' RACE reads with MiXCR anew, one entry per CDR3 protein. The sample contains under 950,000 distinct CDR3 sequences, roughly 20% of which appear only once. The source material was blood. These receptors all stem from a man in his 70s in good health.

CDR3 loop: CASSQPTSGSPSAKNIQYF. The DNA of the CDR3 is TGTGCCAGCAGCCAACCGACTAGCGGGAGCCCCTCGGCCAAAAACATTCAGTACTTC. The V and J genes are TRBV11-1 and TRBJ2-4, with TRBD2 identical over 12 bases. From germline, CDR1 is SGHAT and CDR2 FQDESV (reference sequence). The CDR3 runs 19 residues. V was clipped by 5 bases and J by 1 base; unmatched bases: 12.

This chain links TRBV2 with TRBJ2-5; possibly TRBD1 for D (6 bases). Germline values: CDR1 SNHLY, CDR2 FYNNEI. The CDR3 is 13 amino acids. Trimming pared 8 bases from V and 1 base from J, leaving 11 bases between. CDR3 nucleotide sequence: TGTGCCAGCTATAGAGGGGGCCAAGAGACCCAGTACTTC. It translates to CASYRGGQETQYF.

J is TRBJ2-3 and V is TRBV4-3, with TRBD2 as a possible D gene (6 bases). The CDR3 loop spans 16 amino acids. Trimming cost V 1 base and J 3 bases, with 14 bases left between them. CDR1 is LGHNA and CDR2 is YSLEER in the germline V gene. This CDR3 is CASSQVEGGTTDTQYF. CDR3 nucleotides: TGCGCCAGCAGCCAAGTGGAGGGCGGGACTACAGATACGCAGTATTTT.

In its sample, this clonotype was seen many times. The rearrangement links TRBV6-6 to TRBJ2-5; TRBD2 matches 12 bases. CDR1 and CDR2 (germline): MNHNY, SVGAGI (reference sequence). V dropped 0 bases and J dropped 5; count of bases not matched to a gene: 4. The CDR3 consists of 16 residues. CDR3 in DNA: TGTGCCAGCAGTTACTCAACTAGCGGGGGGAGGGAGACCCAGTACTTC. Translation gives CASSYSTSGGRETQYF.

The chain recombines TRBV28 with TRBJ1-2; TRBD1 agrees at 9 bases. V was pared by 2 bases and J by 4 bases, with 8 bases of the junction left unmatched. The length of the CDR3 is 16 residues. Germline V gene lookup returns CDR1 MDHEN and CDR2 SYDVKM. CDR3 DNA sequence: TGTGCCAGCAGTTTAGTGGACAGGGGCAGTTTCTATGGCTACACCTTC. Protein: CASSLVDRGSFYGYTF.

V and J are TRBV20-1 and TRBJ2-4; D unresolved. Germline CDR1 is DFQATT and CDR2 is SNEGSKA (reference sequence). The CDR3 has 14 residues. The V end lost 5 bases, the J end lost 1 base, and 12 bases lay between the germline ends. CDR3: CSAPGTSAKNIQYF. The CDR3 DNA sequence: TGCAGTGCTCCGGGCACATCCGCCAAAAACATTCAGTACTTC.

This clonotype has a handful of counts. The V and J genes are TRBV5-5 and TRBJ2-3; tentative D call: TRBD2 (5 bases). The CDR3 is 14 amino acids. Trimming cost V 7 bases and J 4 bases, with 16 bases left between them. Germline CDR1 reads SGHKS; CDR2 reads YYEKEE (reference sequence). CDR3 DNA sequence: TGTGCCAGCGAGGGTTGGGAATCTTCAGATACGCAGTATTTT. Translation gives CASEGWESSDTQYF.

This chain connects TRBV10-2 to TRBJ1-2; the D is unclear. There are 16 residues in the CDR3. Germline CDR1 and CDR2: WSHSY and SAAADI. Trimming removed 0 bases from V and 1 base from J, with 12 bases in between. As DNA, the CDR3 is TGCGCCAGCAGTGAGTCCAGGACGGGGTTTAACTATGGCTACACCTTC. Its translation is CASSESRTGFNYGYTF.

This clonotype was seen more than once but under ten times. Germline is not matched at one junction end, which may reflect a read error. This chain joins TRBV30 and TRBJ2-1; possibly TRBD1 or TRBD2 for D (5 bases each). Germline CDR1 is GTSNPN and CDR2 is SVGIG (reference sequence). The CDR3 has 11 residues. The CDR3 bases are TGTGCCTGGAGTGTTGGGACCCCCTTGATCTTC. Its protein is CAWSVGTPLIF.

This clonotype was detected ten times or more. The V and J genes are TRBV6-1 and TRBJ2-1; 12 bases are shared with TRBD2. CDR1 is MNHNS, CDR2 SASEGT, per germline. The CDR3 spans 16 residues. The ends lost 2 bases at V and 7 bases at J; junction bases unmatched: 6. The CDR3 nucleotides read TGTGCCAGCAGTGAACCTAGCGGGGGGGCCTGGAATGAGCAGTTCTTC. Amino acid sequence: CASSEPSGGAWNEQFF.

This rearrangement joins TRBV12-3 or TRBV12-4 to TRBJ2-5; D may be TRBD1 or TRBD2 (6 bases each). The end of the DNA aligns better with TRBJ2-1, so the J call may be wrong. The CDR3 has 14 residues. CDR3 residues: CASRRGARLDEQFF. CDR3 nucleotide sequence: TGTGCCAGCAGAAGGGGGGCGCGGTTAGATGAGCAGTTCTTC.

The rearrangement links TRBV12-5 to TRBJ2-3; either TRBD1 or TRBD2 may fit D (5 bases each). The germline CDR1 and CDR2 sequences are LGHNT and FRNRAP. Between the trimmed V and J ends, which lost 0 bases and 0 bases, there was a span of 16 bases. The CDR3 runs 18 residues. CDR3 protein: CASGLVGPVQTSTDTQYF. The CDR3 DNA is TGTGCTAGTGGTTTGGTGGGACCAGTCCAGACTAGCACAGATACGCAGTATTTT. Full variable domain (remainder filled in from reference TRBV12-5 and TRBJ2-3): DARVTQTPRHKVTEMGQEVTMRCQPILGHNTVFWYRQTMMQGLELLAYFRNRAPLDDSGMPKDRFSAEMPDATLATLKIQPSEPRDSAVYFCASGLVGPVQTSTDTQYFGPGTRLTVL.

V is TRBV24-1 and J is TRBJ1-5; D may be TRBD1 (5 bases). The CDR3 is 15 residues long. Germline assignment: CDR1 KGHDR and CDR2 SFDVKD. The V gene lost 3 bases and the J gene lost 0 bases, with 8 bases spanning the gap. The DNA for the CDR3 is TGTGCCACCAGTGATCCGGGGGATAGCAATCAGCCCCAGCATTTT. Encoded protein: CATSDPGDSNQPQHF.

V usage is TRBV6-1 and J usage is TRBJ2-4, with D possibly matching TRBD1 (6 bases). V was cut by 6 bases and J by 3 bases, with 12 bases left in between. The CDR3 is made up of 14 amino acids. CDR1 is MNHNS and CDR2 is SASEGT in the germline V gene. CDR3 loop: CASRTGDYKNIQYF. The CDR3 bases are TGTGCCAGCAGGACAGGCGACTACAAAAACATTCAGTACTTC.

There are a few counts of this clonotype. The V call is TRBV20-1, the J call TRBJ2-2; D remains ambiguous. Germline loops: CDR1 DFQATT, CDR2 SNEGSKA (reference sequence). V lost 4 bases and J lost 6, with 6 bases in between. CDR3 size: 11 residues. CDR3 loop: CSANRSGELFF. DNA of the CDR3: TGCAGTGCTAACCGGTCCGGGGAGCTGTTTTTT.

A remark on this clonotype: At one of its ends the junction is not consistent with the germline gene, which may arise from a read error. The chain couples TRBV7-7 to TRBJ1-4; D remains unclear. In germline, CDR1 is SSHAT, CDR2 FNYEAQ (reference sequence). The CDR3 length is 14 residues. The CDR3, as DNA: TGTGCCAGCAGCTCGGGAATAACTAGTGAAAAACTGTTTTTT. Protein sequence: CASSSGITSEKLFF.

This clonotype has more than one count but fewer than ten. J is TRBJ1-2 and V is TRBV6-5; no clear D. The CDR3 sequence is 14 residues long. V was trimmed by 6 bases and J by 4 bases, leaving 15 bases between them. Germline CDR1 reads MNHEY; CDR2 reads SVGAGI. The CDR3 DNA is TGTGCCAGCAGACCGCAAGCACTGGGCTATGGCTACACCTTC. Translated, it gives CASRPQALGYGYTF.

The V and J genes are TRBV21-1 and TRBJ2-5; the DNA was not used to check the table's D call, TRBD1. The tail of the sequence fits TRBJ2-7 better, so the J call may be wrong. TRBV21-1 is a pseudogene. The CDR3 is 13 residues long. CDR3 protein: CASSKGTGYEQYV. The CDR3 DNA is TGTGCCAGCAGCAAGGGGACAGGCTACGAGCAGTACGTC.